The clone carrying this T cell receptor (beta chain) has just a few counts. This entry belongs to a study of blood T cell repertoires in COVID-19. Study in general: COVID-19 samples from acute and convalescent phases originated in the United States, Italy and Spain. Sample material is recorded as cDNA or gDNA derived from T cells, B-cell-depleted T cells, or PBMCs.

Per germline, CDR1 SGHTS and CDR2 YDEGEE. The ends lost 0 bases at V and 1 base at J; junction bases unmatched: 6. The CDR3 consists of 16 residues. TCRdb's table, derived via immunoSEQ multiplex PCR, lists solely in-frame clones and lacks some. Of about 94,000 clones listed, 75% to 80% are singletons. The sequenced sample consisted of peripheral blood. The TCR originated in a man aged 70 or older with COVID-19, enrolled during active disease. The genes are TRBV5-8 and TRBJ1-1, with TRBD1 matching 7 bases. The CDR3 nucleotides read TGTGCCAGCAGCTTGGCCGTTTGGACAGGGAACACTGAAGCTTTCTTT. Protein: CASSLAVWTGNTEAFF.